This T cell receptor beta chain stems from a study of shared clonotypes between healthy human individuals. Study-level information: For every donor, three CD4 naive, three CD4 memory, two CD8 naive and one CD8 memory plates were used. Study-level points and caveats: Rarefaction demonstrated incomplete sorted-subset sequencing despite large depth.

The study separated CD4+ cells into CD45RA+ naive and CD45RA-negative memory subsets. Replicate PCRs for sorted subsets used 200 ng DNA; this equaled about 30,000 T cell genomes. Produced via immunoSEQ multiplex PCR; TCRdb's table is partial and in-frame only. The sample includes roughly 1.5 million clones, roughly 98% of them seen just once. To note about this clone: Its target is unknown.

Trimming pared 5 bases from V and 7 bases from J, leaving 24 bases between. The CDR3 sequence is 17 residues long. The V gene's germline CDR1 is SGHNT and CDR2 YENEEA. The TCR originated in a man under 40 in good health. V and J are TRBV11-3 and TRBJ1-3; D might be TRBD1 (5 bases). Sequenced sample: naive CD4+ T cells sorted from blood. Subset of the sample: CD45RA+ positively selected. DNA of the CDR3: TGTGCCAGCAGCCTCGGTATGGGACGACGGAATCGGAACACCATATATTTT. Translating it yields CASSLGMGRRNRNTIYF.